These 15 T cell receptor beta chains were all obtained from the same sample, sequenced in a study of CD8 T cells in ankylosing spondylitis. TCRdb passed the 5' RACE reads through MiXCR, listing each CDR3 protein once. Among 130,000 or so distinct CDR3 sequences listed, about an eighth were seen once. The specimen was blood, either unsorted or a sorted T cell fraction (not recorded which). Receptors originate from a female donor with ankylosing spondylitis or in good health (not recorded which).

This clonotype was found many times. The CDR3 region has the DNA TGTGCCAGCAGCTTTACAGGGTACACTGAAGCTTTCTTT. This sequence encodes CASSFTGYTEAFF. V gene TRBV7-9 combines with J gene TRBJ1-1; perhaps TRBD1 as D (6 bases). V shed 3 bases and J shed 3 bases, with 8 bases lying between them. Germline CDR1 reads SEHNR; CDR2 reads FQNEAQ (reference sequence). This CDR3 has 13 amino acids. Variable domain in full (rest from reference TRBV7-9 and TRBJ1-1): DTGVSQNPRHKITKRGQNVTFRCDPISEHNRLYWYRQTLGQGPEFLTYFQNEAQLEKSRLLSDRFSAERPKGSFSTLEIQRTEQGDSAMYLCASSFTGYTEAFFGQGTRLTVV.

This clonotype was found many times. The rearrangement links TRBV20-1 to TRBJ2-3; D is unclear. Germline CDR1 DFQATT, CDR2 SNEGSKA (reference sequence). The CDR3 is made up of 15 amino acids. V lost 4 bases, J lost 2 bases, and 16 bases lay in between. The chain's CDR3 is CSATNTQMSTDTQYF. The CDR3 DNA is TGCAGTGCTACTAATACGCAGATGTCCACAGATACGCAGTATTTT.

This clonotype was seen more than once but under ten times. The chain uses TRBV6-6 and TRBJ2-1, with TRBD2 matching over 11 bases. V shed 7 bases, J shed 7 bases, and the junction held 6 bases outside the gene matches. CDR1 is MNHNY, CDR2 SVGAGI, per germline (reference sequence). The CDR3 is made up of 14 amino acids. The CDR3 protein is CASTWTSGPNEQFF. The CDR3 DNA reads TGTGCCAGCACCTGGACTAGCGGGCCGAATGAGCAGTTCTTC.

This clonotype came up many times. The chain carries TRBV18 and TRBJ2-3; TRBD2 matches at 13 bases. The germline CDR1 and CDR2 sequences are KGHSH and LQKENI. V lost 4 bases and J lost 2; bases outside the gene matches: 3. CDR3 length: 16 amino acids. The CDR3 sequence: CASSLGTSGATDTQYF. The CDR3 bases are TGTGCCAGCTCACTAGGGACTAGCGGGGCCACAGATACGCAGTATTTT.

This clonotype was detected many times. This rearrangement joins TRBV12-3 or TRBV12-4 to TRBJ2-1, with D possibly being TRBD1 or TRBD2 (5 bases each). Trimming left V 7 bases short and J 9 bases short, with 13 bases between. CDR3 size: 12 residues. The CDR3 here is CASNLWGSEQFF. The CDR3 coding sequence is TGTGCCAGCAACCTGTGGGGGTCTGAGCAGTTCTTC.

The sample holds many counts of this clonotype. The chain recombines TRBV11-2 with TRBJ1-2; possibly TRBD1 for D (5 bases). The CDR3 runs 13 residues. Trimming pared 0 bases from V and 8 bases from J, leaving 10 bases between. Germline CDR1 reads SGHAT; CDR2 reads FQNNGV. The CDR3 nucleotides read TGTGCCAGCAGCTTAGAATGGGGGGAAGGCTACACCTTC. Amino acids: CASSLEWGEGYTF.

This clonotype was detected ten times or more. This chain uses TRBV5-1 with TRBJ2-1, with 9 bases aligning to TRBD2. Trimming cost V 4 bases and J 7 bases; bases outside gene matches: 12. The CDR3 extends over 16 amino acids. The germline V gene has CDR1 SGHRS and CDR2 YFSETQ. The CDR3 region is CASSGWAGGVSNEQFF. CDR3 DNA sequence: TGCGCCAGCAGCGGTTGGGCGGGGGGGGTTTCGAATGAGCAGTTCTTC.

This clonotype has ten or more counts. The junction departs from the called germline gene at one end, perhaps through a read error. The chain employs TRBV20-1 and TRBJ2-1, with 9 bases fitting TRBD2. CDR1 and CDR2 (germline): DFQATT, SNEGSKA (reference sequence). The CDR3 covers 13 residues. The CDR3 spells CSARTSEDDEQFF. CDR3 nucleotide sequence: TGTAGTGCTAGGACTAGCGAGGATGATGAGCAGTTCTTC.

This clonotype was seen many times. The chain couples TRBV5-1 to TRBJ2-7; 9 nucleotides match TRBD2. The CDR3 sequence is 14 residues long. The J segment lost 2 bases and the V segment lost 2 bases, leaving 2 bases of the junction unmatched. Germline CDR1 and CDR2: SGHRS and YFSETQ. The CDR3 reads CASSFEREAYEQYF. The CDR3 nucleotides are TGCGCCAGCAGCTTTGAGCGGGAGGCCTACGAGCAGTACTTC. Looking up the rest from reference TRBV5-1 and TRBJ2-7 gives the full variable domain: KAGVTQTPRYLIKTRGQQVTLSCSPISGHRSVSWYQQTPGQGLQFLFEYFSETQRNKGNFPGRFSGRQFSNSRSEMNVSTLELGDSALYLCASSFEREAYEQYFGPGTRLTVT.

This clonotype was counted many times. J is TRBJ2-7 and V is TRBV5-1, with D possibly TRBD2 on 6 matching bases. V lost 4 bases and J lost 2, with 22 bases in between. The CDR3 loop spans 17 amino acids. CDR1 and CDR2 from the germline V gene are SGHRS and YFSETQ. In DNA form, the CDR3 reads TGCGCCAGCAGCATATCATTTTCGGCGGGCGGGACCTACGAGCAGTACTTC. Protein product: CASSISFSAGGTYEQYF.

This clonotype has ten or more counts. The V call is TRBV19, the J call TRBJ2-2, with D unclear. V was shortened by 6 bases and J by 6 bases, with 8 bases between the two germline ends. The CDR3 length is 12 residues. The germline V gene has CDR1 LNHDA and CDR2 SQIVND (reference sequence). The CDR3 DNA reads TGTGCCAGTAGACCCCCGCCCGGGGAGCTGTTTTTT. Translating gives CASRPPPGELFF.

This clonotype showed up many times. The rearrangement uses TRBV12-3 or TRBV12-4 and TRBJ2-1; D is uncertain. V lost 5 bases, J lost 1 base, and 12 bases lay in between. The CDR3 has 15 residues. The CDR3 nucleotides read TGTGCCAGCAGTACGGTCCCCTCGTCCTACAATGAGCAGTTCTTC. It is translated as CASSTVPSSYNEQFF.

About this clonotype itself: It may be a read error: a sequence one base away is much more abundant. The chain carries TRBV11-2 and TRBJ2-1; 10 bases agree with TRBD2. This CDR3 spans 17 amino acids. From germline, CDR1 is SGHAT and CDR2 FQNNGV. The DNA for the CDR3 is TGTGTCAGCATCCGCTCCTTCAGCGGGGGGGCTCTCAATGAGCAGTTCTTC. Protein: CVSIRSFSGGALNEQFF.

On this clonotype itself: Given a much more abundant clone one base away, this may be a read error. The genes are TRBV7-2 and TRBJ1-4, with 7 bases aligning to TRBD1. CDR3 length: 12 amino acids. Germline lookup yields CDR1 SGHTA and CDR2 FQGNSA. The trim removed 5 bases at V and 11 bases at J, leaving 5 bases unmatched. DNA of the CDR3: TGTGCCAGCAGCCGGGGACAGCCGAAACTGTTTTTT. This translates into CASSRGQPKLFF.

This clonotype showed up many times. CDR3 coding DNA: TGTGCCAGCAGCTGGGGGGGCACCGCCTACGAGCAGTACTTC. Translation gives CASSWGGTAYEQYF. This chain links TRBV7-9 with TRBJ2-7, with D tentatively TRBD2 (7 bases). V lost 4 bases and J 2 bases, leaving 12 bases between the germline ends. This CDR3 region has 14 residues. CDR1 is SEHNR, CDR2 FQNEAQ, per germline (reference sequence).